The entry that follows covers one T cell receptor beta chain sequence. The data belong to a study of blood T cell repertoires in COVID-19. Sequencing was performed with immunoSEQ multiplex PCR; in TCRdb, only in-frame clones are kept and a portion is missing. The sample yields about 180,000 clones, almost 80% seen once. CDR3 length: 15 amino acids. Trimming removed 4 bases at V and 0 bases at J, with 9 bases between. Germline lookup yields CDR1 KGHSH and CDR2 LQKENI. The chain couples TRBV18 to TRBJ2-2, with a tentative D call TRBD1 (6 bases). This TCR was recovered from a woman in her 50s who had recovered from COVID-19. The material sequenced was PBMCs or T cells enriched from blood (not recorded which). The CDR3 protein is CASSRTAANTGELFF. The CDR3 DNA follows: TGTGCCAGCTCACGGACAGCGGCGAACACCGGGGAGCTGTTTTTT.